The next 17 T cell receptor beta chains were all read from a single sample in a study of cytomegalovirus exposure and HLA in healthy donors. Sequenced by immunoSEQ multiplex PCR; TCRdb stores in-frame clones only, minus some. The data contain fewer than 250,000 clones, just under 90% of them singletons. The material sequenced was PBMCs. The receptors come from a man younger than 35 in good health and CMV-seronegative.

The V call is TRBV18, the J call TRBJ2-7; TRBD1 agrees at 7 bases. The V gene's germline CDR1 is KGHSH and CDR2 LQKENI. This CDR3 contains 15 residues. V lost 4 bases to trimming and J lost 0 bases; unmatched junction nucleotides: 6. This chain's CDR3 is CASSQGTVFSYEQYF. CDR3 coding DNA: TGTGCCAGCTCACAAGGGACAGTCTTCTCCTACGAGCAGTACTTC.

The chain is built from TRBV12-5 and TRBJ2-4, with 11 positions matching TRBD2. V shed 6 bases and J 1 base; nucleotides not matched to a gene: 26. This CDR3 contains 23 residues. Germline V lookup: CDR1 LGHNT, CDR2 FRNRAP. For the CDR3, the DNA is TGTGCTAGTGGGGGGGACAGGATTAAGACTAGCGGGAATCGGGAGGCGGCCAAAAACATTCAGTACTTC. Translation: CASGGDRIKTSGNREAAKNIQYF.

This clone was picked up a small number of times. The CDR3, as DNA: TGTGCCAGCAGCTTAGGGCGGACAGGGTCCTACGAGCAGTACTTC. Translating it yields CASSLGRTGSYEQYF. This chain joins TRBV7-9 and TRBJ2-7, with TRBD1 matching 8 bases. In germline, CDR1 is SEHNR, CDR2 FQNEAQ (reference sequence). The ends lost 1 base at V and 1 base at J; junction bases unmatched: 3. This CDR3 is built from 15 residues. The whole variable domain, filled in from reference TRBV7-9 and TRBJ2-7, reads DTGVSQNPRHKITKRGQNVTFRCDPISEHNRLYWYRQTLGQGPEFLTYFQNEAQLEKSRLLSDRFSAERPKGSFSTLEIQRTEQGDSAMYLCASSLGRTGSYEQYFGPGTRLTVT.

The sample holds a few counts of this clone. This chain connects TRBV6-1 to TRBJ1-5; 7 positions match TRBD1. The V segment lost 5 bases and the J segment 2 bases; nucleotides outside the gene matches: 6. Germline V gene lookup returns CDR1 MNHNS and CDR2 SASEGT. This CDR3 comprises 15 residues. CDR3 bases: TGTGCCAGCAGTCGGCTTCAGGGGGGCAATCAGCCCCAGCATTTT. Protein: CASSRLQGGNQPQHF.

This clone showed up just a few times. This sample includes further DNA sequences coding for the same CDR3. This chain joins TRBV29-1 and TRBJ1-1; tentative D call: TRBD1 (6 bases). With 7 bases removed from V and 0 bases from J, the gap between germline ends came to 9 bases. Germline CDR1 is SQVTM and CDR2 is ANQGSEA. The CDR3 sequence is 12 residues long. This CDR3 is CSAGQMNTEAFF. CDR3 sequence (DNA): TGCAGCGCCGGACAGATGAACACTGAAGCTTTCTTT.

This chain links TRBV27 with TRBJ1-5, with 8 bases lining up with TRBD1. CDR1 is MNHEY, CDR2 SMNVEV, per germline (reference sequence). The V and J ends lost 8 bases and 7 bases, in that order; junction bases with no gene match: 7. The CDR3 has 13 amino acids. The CDR3 DNA follows: TGTGCCAGCGGACAGGGCAGATGGCAGCCCCAGCATTTT. It encodes CASGQGRWQPQHF.

The chain uses TRBV5-6 and TRBJ2-1; 9 nucleotides align to TRBD2. Germline lookup yields CDR1 SGHDT and CDR2 YYEEEE. Unmatched junction bases numbered 6, after V lost 0 bases and J lost 14 bases. The CDR3 sequence is 13 residues long. The DNA of the CDR3 is TGTGCCAGCAGCTTGGTACAGCGGGAGGATAAGTTCTTC. This translates into CASSLVQREDKFF.

This chain connects TRBV9 to TRBJ2-2, with 7 bases fitting TRBD2. The J segment lost 0 bases and the V segment lost 0 bases, leaving 2 bases of the junction unmatched. Germline-derived CDR1 and CDR2 are SGDLS and YYNGEE. The CDR3 has 16 amino acids. CDR3 in amino acids: CASSVGSGTNTGELFF. As DNA, the CDR3 is TGTGCCAGCAGCGTAGGAAGCGGGACGAACACCGGGGAGCTGTTTTTT.

The chain employs TRBV7-9 and TRBJ2-4, with 7 nucleotides matching TRBD2. CDR1 and CDR2 (germline): SEHNR, FQNEAQ (reference sequence). Germline trimming cut 5 bases from V and 2 bases from J; bases unmatched to any gene: 12. The CDR3 covers 17 residues. The CDR3 is CASSPDWREKTKNIQYF. The CDR3 DNA reads TGTGCCAGCAGCCCGGACTGGCGGGAGAAAACCAAAAACATTCAGTACTTC.

The chain combines TRBV18 with TRBJ2-1, with D possibly TRBD1 on 6 matching bases. Trimming stripped 3 bases from V and 6 bases from J, with 9 bases between. The CDR3 has 13 residues. The germline V gene encodes CDR1 KGHSH and CDR2 LQKENI. CDR3 bases: TGTGCCAGCTCACCCGACAGGCGCAATGAGCAGTTCTTC. Protein product: CASSPDRRNEQFF.

The rearrangement links TRBV2 to TRBJ1-1; 7 bases fit TRBD1. V shed 4 bases, J shed 5 bases, and the junction held 4 bases outside the gene matches. Per germline, CDR1 SNHLY and CDR2 FYNNEI. The CDR3 runs 13 residues. The CDR3 here is CASSGRGPTEAFF. The CDR3 DNA follows: TGTGCCAGCAGTGGAAGGGGGCCGACTGAAGCTTTCTTT.

The chain recombines TRBV14 with TRBJ2-1, with 9 bases matching TRBD1. With V trimmed by 4 bases and J by 12 bases, 10 bases remained unmatched. In germline, CDR1 is SGHDN, CDR2 FVKESK. The CDR3 length is 14 residues. This CDR3 is CASSPWTGAAGQFF. The CDR3 region has the DNA TGTGCCAGCAGCCCCTGGACAGGGGCCGCAGGGCAGTTCTTC.

The chain carries TRBV4-3 and TRBJ2-1, with 9 bases identical to TRBD2. Unmatched junction bases numbered 1, after V lost 1 base and J lost 0 bases. The CDR3 covers 16 residues. The germline CDR1 and CDR2 sequences are LGHNA and YSLEER. CDR3 residues: CASSQVSGSSYNEQFF. The CDR3 DNA is TGCGCCAGCAGCCAAGTTAGCGGGAGCTCCTACAATGAGCAGTTCTTC.

The rearrangement links TRBV7-8 to TRBJ2-1; 8 nucleotides match TRBD2. The length of the CDR3 is 18 residues. Germline CDR1 and CDR2: SGHVS and FQNEAQ. J lost 0 bases, V lost 2 bases, and 9 bases had no gene match. DNA for the CDR3: TGTGCCAGCAGCTTACGGGGGGGGGCGGACCCCTCCTACAATGAGCAGTTCTTC. The encoded protein is CASSLRGGADPSYNEQFF.

V and J are TRBV9 and TRBJ1-4, with 8 bases fitting TRBD1. CDR1 is SGDLS and CDR2 is YYNGEE in the germline V gene. The CDR3 totals 14 residues. V lost 3 bases to trimming and J lost 7 bases; unmatched junction nucleotides: 5. As DNA, the CDR3 is TGTGCCAGCAGCGGTGAGACAGGGGTTGAAAAACTGTTTTTT. Encoded protein: CASSGETGVEKLFF.

This clone has only a few counts. V is TRBV4-1 and J is TRBJ1-5, with a possible D match to TRBD1 (6 bases). The length of the CDR3 is 15 residues. V was cut by 1 base and J by 3 bases, with 10 bases left in between. Germline V gene data show CDR1 as MGHRA and CDR2 as YSYEKL. CDR3 coding DNA: TGCGCCAGCAGCCAAGGCGGGGGCATCAATCAGCCCCAGCATTTT. It codes for CASSQGGGINQPQHF.

The gene calls are TRBV25-1 and TRBJ2-1; TRBD1 agrees at 9 bases. Unmatched junction bases numbered 7, after V lost 7 bases and J lost 9 bases. Looked up from germline, CDR1 is MGHDK and CDR2 is SYGVNS. This CDR3 region has 13 residues. The CDR3 bases are TGTGCCAGCAAGGGACAGGGTGGCTCTGAGCAGTTCTTC. Protein sequence: CASKGQGGSEQFF.